One and the same sample provided the 25 T cell receptor beta chains below, sequenced in a study of beta chain features in type 1 diabetes. The antigens these receptors bind are not known. The whole isolated RNA underwent reverse transcription, so sequencing captured expressed TCRB transcripts. TCRdb's table, derived via immunoSEQ multiplex PCR, lists solely in-frame clones and lacks some. This sample yields around 280,000 clones, of which approximately 16% are seen a single time; around 0.015% belongs to the top ten. Study findings and constraints: A moderate, significant TCRB CDR3 shortening appeared in type 1 diabetes across four CD4+ subsets.

Sample: naive CD4+ T cells from blood. Source of these receptors: a man aged 18 to 35 with type 1 diabetes.

This clone showed up just a few times. J is TRBJ2-3 and V is TRBV5-1, with 16 bases aligning to TRBD2. Germline values: CDR1 SGHRS, CDR2 YFSETQ. Trimming at V came to 2 bases and at J to 2 bases, leaving 11 bases not matched to a gene. The CDR3 is 20 residues long. DNA for the CDR3: TGCGCCAGCAGCTTTCCGCCGGGGACTAGCGGGAGGGCCCCCACAGATACGCAGTATTTT. Translation: CASSFPPGTSGRAPTDTQYF.

This clone was found a few times. The chain links TRBV15 to TRBJ2-7; 8 bases align to TRBD1. Germline V gene sequence: CDR1 LNHNV, CDR2 YYDKDF (reference sequence). This CDR3 has 16 residues. V gave up 1 base and J gave up 0 bases; unmatched junction bases: 5. The DNA for the CDR3 is TGTGCCACCAGCAGAGCCGAAGGGACAGGCTCCTACGAGCAGTACTTC. Translation: CATSRAEGTGSYEQYF.

The chain combines TRBV18 with TRBJ2-7, with 10 bases that match TRBD2. The CDR3 is made up of 14 amino acids. The junction had 3 bases not matched to a gene; V was cut back by 6 bases and J by 1 base. From germline, CDR1 is KGHSH and CDR2 LQKENI. This CDR3 reads CASSGTSDSYEQYF. The CDR3 region has the DNA TGTGCCAGCTCGGGGACTAGCGATTCCTACGAGCAGTACTTC.

The V gene is TRBV7-9, the J gene TRBJ1-6; no firm D call. Germline V lookup: CDR1 SEHNR, CDR2 FQNEAQ (reference sequence). This CDR3 has 17 residues. With 5 bases removed from V and 8 bases from J, the gap between germline ends came to 22 bases. The CDR3 coding sequence is TGTGCCAGCAGCCCGACCTTTCTCCTCGGAGGTGATTCACCCCTCCACTTT. Its translation: CASSPTFLLGGDSPLHF.

This clone came up once. This chain links TRBV7-2 with TRBJ2-5; D is possibly TRBD2 (6 bases). The tail of the sequence fits TRBJ2-7 better, so the J call may be wrong. There are 14 residues in the CDR3. The V gene's germline CDR1 is SGHTA and CDR2 FQGNSA. The CDR3 spells CASSFGGRSYEQYF. CDR3 bases: TGTGCCAGCAGCTTCGGAGGGCGCTCCTACGAGCAGTACTTC.

In its sample, this clone was seen a few times. V gene TRBV9 combines with J gene TRBJ1-2, with TRBD1 as a possible D gene (6 bases). Trimming removed 1 base at V and 6 bases at J, with 16 bases between. The CDR3 consists of 15 residues. Per germline, CDR1 SGDLS and CDR2 YYNGEE. CDR3 sequence: CASSVRKTGDNGYTF. In DNA, the CDR3 is TGTGCCAGCAGCGTACGGAAGACAGGAGACAATGGCTACACCTTC.

The CDR3 region is CASNREGPYGYTF. The CDR3 DNA is TGTGCCAGCAACAGGGAGGGACCCTATGGCTACACCTTC. The rearrangement joins TRBV6-4 to TRBJ1-2; D might be TRBD1 (6 bases). The CDR3 spans 13 residues. Per the germline V gene, CDR1 is MRHNA and CDR2 is SNTAGT. The germline V and J ends were trimmed by 7 bases and 4 bases, with 13 bases remaining between them.

The V and J genes are TRBV6-6 and TRBJ1-5; 7 bases align to TRBD1. The CDR3 spans 14 residues. Trimming removed 6 bases from V and 2 bases from J; junction bases left unmatched: 4. From germline, CDR1 is MNHNY and CDR2 SVGAGI (reference sequence). CDR3 protein: CASRLDRGNQPQHF. The CDR3 nucleotides read TGTGCCAGCAGGCTAGACAGGGGCAATCAGCCCCAGCATTTT.

This clone was seen a handful of times. This chain connects TRBV7-2 to TRBJ1-2; D perhaps matches TRBD1 (5 bases). V lost 4 bases and J 3 bases, leaving 6 bases between the germline ends. The germline V gene encodes CDR1 SGHTA and CDR2 FQGNSA. This CDR3 has 12 amino acids. CDR3 protein: CASSSGDYGYTF. The DNA of the CDR3 is TGTGCCAGCAGCTCGGGGGACTATGGCTACACCTTC.

The gene calls are TRBV7-9 and TRBJ1-4; possible D gene TRBD1, 6 bases. The CDR3 has 13 residues. Germline assignment: CDR1 SEHNR and CDR2 FQNEAQ (reference sequence). Trimming stripped 5 bases from V and 7 bases from J, with 11 bases between. CDR3 sequence: CASSARDTEKLFF. CDR3 nucleotide sequence: TGTGCCAGCAGCGCCCGGGACACTGAAAAACTGTTTTTT.

The chain has TRBV6-5 and TRBJ2-2; a weak D match, TRBD1 (6 bases). Trimming pared 6 bases from V and 4 bases from J, leaving 12 bases between. Germline V gene data show CDR1 as MNHEY and CDR2 as SVGAGI. This CDR3 is 14 amino acids long. Here the CDR3 reads CASSRDRPTGELFF. CDR3 nucleotides: TGTGCCAGCAGCCGCGACAGGCCCACCGGGGAGCTGTTTTTT.

J is TRBJ2-7 and V is TRBV11-2, with 10 bases that match TRBD1. The CDR3 contains 14 residues. Germline V gene data show CDR1 as SGHAT and CDR2 as FQNNGV. Trimming removed 5 bases from V and 6 bases from J; junction bases left unmatched: 7. CDR3 coding DNA: TGTGCCAGCAGCCTATTTGGGACAGGGGTCGAGCAGTACTTC. Protein: CASSLFGTGVEQYF.

This clone was seen more than once but under ten times. This chain uses TRBV11-2 with TRBJ2-7, with 8 bases identical to TRBD2. The CDR3 is 16 residues long. Trimming took 6 bases from V and 5 from J; bases not matched to a gene: 15. From germline, CDR1 is SGHAT and CDR2 FQNNGV. CDR3: CASRDVGNGGVDEQYF. Here the CDR3 DNA reads TGTGCCAGCAGGGACGTAGGGAACGGGGGGGTCGACGAGCAGTACTTC.

In this sample, this clone turned up a few times. The rearrangement joins TRBV4-3 to TRBJ2-3, with TRBD1 as a possible D gene (5 bases). V dropped 2 bases and J dropped 4 bases, with 13 bases sitting between them. Germline assignment: CDR1 LGHNA and CDR2 YSLEER. This CDR3 region has 15 residues. CDR3 coding DNA: TGCGCCAGCAGCCAATACCATACAGGACCAGATACGCAGTATTTT. It specifies CASSQYHTGPDTQYF.

The gene calls are TRBV11-3 and TRBJ2-1; TRBD2 might be the D (5 bases). The CDR3 has 15 residues. V was pared by 5 bases and J by 7 bases, with 18 bases between. The germline CDR1 and CDR2 sequences are SGHNT and YENEEA. CDR3 DNA sequence: TGTGCCAGCAGCCGAGGGTTAAGTCCGGGTAATGAGCAGTTCTTC. As protein: CASSRGLSPGNEQFF.

V usage is TRBV4-1 and J usage is TRBJ2-3; the D is unclear. The CDR3 runs 15 residues. The V gene lost 0 bases and the J gene lost 0 bases, with 7 bases spanning the gap. The germline CDR1 and CDR2 sequences are MGHRA and YSYEKL. Here the CDR3 DNA reads TGCGCCAGCAGCCAAGATACGGTTAGCACAGATACGCAGTATTTT. It specifies CASSQDTVSTDTQYF.

This clone has more than one count but fewer than ten. The chain links TRBV7-2 to TRBJ2-7, with 9 bases that match TRBD1. This CDR3 region has 12 residues. Germline-derived CDR1 and CDR2 are SGHTA and FQGNSA. The trim removed 6 bases at V and 3 bases at J, leaving 0 bases unmatched. The CDR3 DNA follows: TGTGCCAGCAGGGGACAGGGCTACGAGCAGTACTTC. It yields the protein CASRGQGYEQYF. The full variable domain, its missing parts supplied by reference TRBV7-2 and TRBJ2-7, is GAGVSQSPSNKVTEKGKDVELRCDPISGHTALYWYRQSLGQGLEFLIYFQGNSAPDKSGLPSDRFSAERTGGSVSTLTIQRTQQEDSAVYLCASRGQGYEQYFGPGTRLTVT.

In its sample, this clone was seen a few times. The chain links TRBV11-2 to TRBJ2-1; 7 bases align to TRBD1. Trimming at V came to 3 bases and at J to 6 bases, leaving 2 bases not matched to a gene. CDR3 length equals 13 residues. The germline gives CDR1 SGHAT, CDR2 FQNNGV. CDR3 sequence (DNA): TGTGCCAGCAGCTTGGGACAGCCCAATGAGCAGTTCTTC. It specifies CASSLGQPNEQFF.

This rearrangement joins TRBV4-2 to TRBJ2-3; the D is unclear. Trimming took 0 bases from V and 1 from J, leaving 14 bases between them. Germline V gene sequence: CDR1 LGHNA, CDR2 YNFKEQ. The CDR3 is 17 amino acids. This chain's CDR3 is CASSQEAWPFGTDTQYF. The CDR3 DNA reads as TGTGCCAGCAGCCAAGAGGCCTGGCCCTTCGGCACAGATACGCAGTATTTT.

The rearrangement uses TRBV10-3 and TRBJ2-7; D possibly corresponds to TRBD1 (5 bases). The ends were cut back, 10 bases at V and 5 bases at J, with 15 bases in the middle. Germline CDR1 reads ENHRY; CDR2 reads SYGVKD. The CDR3 covers 12 residues. The CDR3 reads CATQGTENEQYF. The CDR3 DNA reads as TGTGCCACTCAGGGAACGGAAAACGAGCAGTACTTC.

This clone was recorded a few times. The V call is TRBV5-1, the J call TRBJ1-2, with 7 positions matching TRBD1. Germline CDR1 SGHRS, CDR2 YFSETQ. V trimming: 4 bases; J trimming: 8 bases; junction bases outside the gene matches: 17. The CDR3 totals 16 residues. CDR3 DNA: TGCGCCAGCAGCATAGGGACAGCCCTACTTAAGGGGGGCTACACCTTC. Translation: CASSIGTALLKGGYTF. The full variable domain, in which reference TRBV5-1 and TRBJ1-2 provide the parts outside the CDR3, is KAGVTQTPRYLIKTRGQQVTLSCSPISGHRSVSWYQQTPGQGLQFLFEYFSETQRNKGNFPGRFSGRQFSNSRSEMNVSTLELGDSALYLCASSIGTALLKGGYTFGSGTRLTVV.

The rearrangement links TRBV5-1 to TRBJ2-2; weak D call: TRBD2 (6 bases). Germline V gene data show CDR1 as SGHRS and CDR2 as YFSETQ. V gave up 6 bases and J gave up 0 bases, with 9 bases separating them. This CDR3 is built from 14 residues. In DNA form, the CDR3 reads TGCGCCAGCATTGGGACTTCGAACACCGGGGAGCTGTTTTTT. Translated, it gives CASIGTSNTGELFF.

The V gene is TRBV5-4, the J gene TRBJ2-7; D uncertain. CDR1 and CDR2 from the germline V gene are SGHNT and YYREEE (reference sequence). The CDR3 runs 15 residues. V lost 5 bases to trimming and J lost 4 bases, with 19 bases between them. The CDR3 nucleotides read TGTGCCAGCAGAATTGGCGGCAGATCCGCTTACGAGCAGTACTTC. Translated, it gives CASRIGGRSAYEQYF. Full variable domain (rest looked up from reference TRBV5-4 and TRBJ2-7): ETGVTQSPTHLIKTRGQQVTLRCSSQSGHNTVSWYQQALGQGPQFIFQYYREEENGRGNFPPRFSGLQFPNYSSELNVNALELDDSALYLCASRIGGRSAYEQYFGPGTRLTVT.

The chain uses TRBV7-2 and TRBJ1-2, with 7 bases aligning to TRBD1. Per the germline V gene, CDR1 is SGHTA and CDR2 is FQGNSA. Trimming cost V 1 base and J 4 bases; bases outside gene matches: 3. The CDR3 extends over 14 amino acids. Here the CDR3 DNA reads TGTGCCAGCAGCTTAGGACAGGGAACCTATGGCTACACCTTC. Amino acid sequence: CASSLGQGTYGYTF.

The chain employs TRBV5-1 and TRBJ2-2; D unresolved. Trimming cost V 0 bases and J 4 bases, with 4 bases left between them. Germline CDR1 SGHRS, CDR2 YFSETQ. The CDR3 is made up of 13 amino acids. The CDR3 loop is CASSLASTGELFF. Here the CDR3 DNA reads TGCGCCAGCAGCTTGGCCTCCACCGGGGAGCTGTTTTTT.